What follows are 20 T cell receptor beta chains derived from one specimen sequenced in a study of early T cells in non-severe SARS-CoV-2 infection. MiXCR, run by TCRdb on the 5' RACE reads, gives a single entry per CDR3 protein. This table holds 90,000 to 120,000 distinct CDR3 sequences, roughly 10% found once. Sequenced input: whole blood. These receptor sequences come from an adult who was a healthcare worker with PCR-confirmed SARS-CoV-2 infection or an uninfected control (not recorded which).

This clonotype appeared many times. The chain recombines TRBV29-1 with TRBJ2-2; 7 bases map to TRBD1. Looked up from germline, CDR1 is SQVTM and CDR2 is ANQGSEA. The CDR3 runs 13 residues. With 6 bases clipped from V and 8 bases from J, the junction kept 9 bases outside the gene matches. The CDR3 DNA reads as TGCAGCGTCGCAGGGGGTTTAATAGGGGAGCTGTTTTTT. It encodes CSVAGGLIGELFF.

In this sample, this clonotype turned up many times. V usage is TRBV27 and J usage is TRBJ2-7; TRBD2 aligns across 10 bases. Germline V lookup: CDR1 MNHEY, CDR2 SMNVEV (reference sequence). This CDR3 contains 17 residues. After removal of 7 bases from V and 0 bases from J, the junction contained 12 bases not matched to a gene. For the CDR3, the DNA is TGTGCCAGCATGGACCCAGGAGCTAGCGGGAGCTCCTACGAGCAGTACTTC. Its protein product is CASMDPGASGSSYEQYF.

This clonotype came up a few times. This CDR3 reads CASSATGAFTYNEQFF. CDR3 nucleotides: TGTGCCAGCTCAGCGACAGGGGCCTTTACCTACAATGAGCAGTTCTTC. The V gene is TRBV18, the J gene TRBJ2-1; 8 bases map to TRBD1. Germline V gene data show CDR1 as KGHSH and CDR2 as LQKENI. The CDR3 covers 16 residues. Trimming cost V 5 bases and J 2 bases; bases outside gene matches: 8.

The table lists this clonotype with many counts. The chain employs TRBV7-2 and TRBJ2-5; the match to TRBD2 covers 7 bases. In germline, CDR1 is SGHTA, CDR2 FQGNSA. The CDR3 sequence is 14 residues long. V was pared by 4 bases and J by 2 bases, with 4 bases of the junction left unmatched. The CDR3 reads CASSSMGGQETQYF. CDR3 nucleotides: TGTGCCAGCAGCTCCATGGGGGGGCAAGAGACCCAGTACTTC.

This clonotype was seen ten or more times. The CDR3 protein is CASSPHKGTAYGYTF. For the CDR3, the DNA is TGTGCCAGCAGCCCGCACAAGGGGACTGCCTATGGCTACACCTTC. The chain carries TRBV28 and TRBJ1-2; D is possibly TRBD1 (5 bases). CDR1 is MDHEN and CDR2 is SYDVKM in the germline V gene. The V and J ends lost 6 bases and 4 bases respectively, with 18 bases between them. This CDR3 is 15 amino acids long.

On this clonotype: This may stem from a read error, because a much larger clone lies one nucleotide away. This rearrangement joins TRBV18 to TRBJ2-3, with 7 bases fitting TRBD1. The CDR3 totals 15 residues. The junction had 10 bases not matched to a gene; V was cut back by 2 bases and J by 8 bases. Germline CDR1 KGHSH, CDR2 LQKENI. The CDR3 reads CASSPSGTVLGTQYF. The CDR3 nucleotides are TGTGCCAGCTCACCATCCGGGACAGTGCTTGGTACGCAGTATTTT.

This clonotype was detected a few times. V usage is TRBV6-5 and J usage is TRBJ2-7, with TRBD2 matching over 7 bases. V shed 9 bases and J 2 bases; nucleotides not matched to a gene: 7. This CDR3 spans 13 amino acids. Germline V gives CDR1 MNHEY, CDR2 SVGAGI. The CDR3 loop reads CASNLAGAYEQYF. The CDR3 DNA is TGTGCCAGTAACCTCGCGGGAGCCTACGAGCAGTACTTC.

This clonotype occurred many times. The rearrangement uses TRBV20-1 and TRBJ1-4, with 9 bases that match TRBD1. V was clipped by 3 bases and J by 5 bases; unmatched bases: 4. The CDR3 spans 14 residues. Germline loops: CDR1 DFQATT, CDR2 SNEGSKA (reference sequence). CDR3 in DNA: TGCAGTGCTAGGGGGGGACAGGGAAATGAAAAACTGTTTTTT. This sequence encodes CSARGGQGNEKLFF.

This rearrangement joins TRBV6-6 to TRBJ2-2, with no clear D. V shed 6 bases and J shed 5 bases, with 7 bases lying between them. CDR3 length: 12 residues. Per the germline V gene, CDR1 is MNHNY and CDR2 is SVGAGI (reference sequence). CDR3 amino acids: CASSYPTGELFF. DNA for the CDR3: TGTGCCAGCAGCTATCCTACCGGGGAGCTGTTTTTT.

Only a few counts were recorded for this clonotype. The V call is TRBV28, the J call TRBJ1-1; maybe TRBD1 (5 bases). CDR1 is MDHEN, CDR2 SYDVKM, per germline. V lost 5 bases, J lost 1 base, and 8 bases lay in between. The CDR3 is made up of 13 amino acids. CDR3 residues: CASSGTANTEAFF. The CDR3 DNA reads TGTGCCAGCAGTGGGACGGCGAACACTGAAGCTTTCTTT.

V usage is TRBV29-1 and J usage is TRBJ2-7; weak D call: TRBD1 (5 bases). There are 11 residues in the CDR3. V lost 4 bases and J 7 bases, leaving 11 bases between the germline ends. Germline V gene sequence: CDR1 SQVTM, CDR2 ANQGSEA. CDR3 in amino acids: CSVARVREQYF. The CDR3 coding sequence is TGCAGCGTTGCCAGGGTGAGGGAGCAGTACTTC.

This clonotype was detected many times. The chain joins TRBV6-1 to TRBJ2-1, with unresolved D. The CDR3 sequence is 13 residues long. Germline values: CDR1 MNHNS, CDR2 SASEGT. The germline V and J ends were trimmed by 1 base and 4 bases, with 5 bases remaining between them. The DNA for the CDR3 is TGTGCCAGCAGTGAAGAGGGTTACAATGAGCAGTTCTTC. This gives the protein CASSEEGYNEQFF.

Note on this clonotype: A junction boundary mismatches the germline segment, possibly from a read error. The CDR3 DNA reads as TGCAGCGTTGAAGATCTCAGGTTGGGACAGGGGTTCCCCCGCACAGATACGCGGTATTTT. Its translation: CSVEDLRLGQGFPRTDTRYF. The V and J genes are TRBV29-1 and TRBJ2-3; 10 nucleotides agree with TRBD1. Germline CDR1 and CDR2: SQVTM and ANQGSEA. The CDR3 extends over 20 amino acids.

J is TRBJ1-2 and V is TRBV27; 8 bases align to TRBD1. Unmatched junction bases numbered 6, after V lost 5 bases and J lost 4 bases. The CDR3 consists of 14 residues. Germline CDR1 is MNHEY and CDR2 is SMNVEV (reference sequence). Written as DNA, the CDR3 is TGTGCCAGCAGTACTACCGGACAGGGCTATGGCTACACCTTC. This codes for CASSTTGQGYGYTF.

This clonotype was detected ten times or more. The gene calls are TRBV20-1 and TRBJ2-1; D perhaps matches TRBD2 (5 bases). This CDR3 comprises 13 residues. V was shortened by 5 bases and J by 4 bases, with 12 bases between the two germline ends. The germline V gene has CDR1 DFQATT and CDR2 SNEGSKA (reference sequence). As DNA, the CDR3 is TGCAGTGCTGGAGGCAGCCTATACAATGAGCAGTTCTTC. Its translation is CSAGGSLYNEQFF.

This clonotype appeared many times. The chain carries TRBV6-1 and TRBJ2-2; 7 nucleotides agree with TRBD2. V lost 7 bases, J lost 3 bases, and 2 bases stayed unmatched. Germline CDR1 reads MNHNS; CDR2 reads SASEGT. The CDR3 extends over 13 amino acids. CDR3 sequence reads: CASNSGDTGELFF. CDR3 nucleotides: TGTGCCAGCAACAGCGGGGACACCGGGGAGCTGTTTTTT.

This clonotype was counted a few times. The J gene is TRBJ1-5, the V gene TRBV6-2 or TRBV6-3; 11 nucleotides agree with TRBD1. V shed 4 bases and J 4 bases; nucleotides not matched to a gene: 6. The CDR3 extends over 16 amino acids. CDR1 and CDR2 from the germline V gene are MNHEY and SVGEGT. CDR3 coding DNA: TGTGCCAGCAGTTCTTCCCGGGACAGGGGGAATCAGCCCCAGCATTTT. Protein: CASSSSRDRGNQPQHF.

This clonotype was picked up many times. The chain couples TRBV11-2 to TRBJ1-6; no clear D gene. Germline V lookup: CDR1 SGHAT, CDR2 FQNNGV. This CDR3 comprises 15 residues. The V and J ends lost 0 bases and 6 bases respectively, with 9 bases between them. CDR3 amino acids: CASSLDRTVNSPLHF. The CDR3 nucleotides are TGTGCCAGCAGCTTAGACAGGACGGTTAATTCACCCCTCCACTTT.

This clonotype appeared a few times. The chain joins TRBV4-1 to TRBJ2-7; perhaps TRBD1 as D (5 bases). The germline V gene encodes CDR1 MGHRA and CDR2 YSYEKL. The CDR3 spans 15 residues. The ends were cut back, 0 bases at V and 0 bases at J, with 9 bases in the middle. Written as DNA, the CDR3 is TGCGCCAGCAGCCAAGAGGGGCGGAGCTCCTACGAGCAGTACTTC. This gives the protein CASSQEGRSSYEQYF.

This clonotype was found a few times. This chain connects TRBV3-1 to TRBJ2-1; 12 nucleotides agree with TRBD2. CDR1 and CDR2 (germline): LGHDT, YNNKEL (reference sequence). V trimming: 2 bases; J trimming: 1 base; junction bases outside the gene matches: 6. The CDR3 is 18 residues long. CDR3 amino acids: CASSQLLAGGRSYNEQFF. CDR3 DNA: TGTGCCAGCAGCCAATTGCTAGCGGGAGGGCGTTCCTACAATGAGCAGTTCTTC.